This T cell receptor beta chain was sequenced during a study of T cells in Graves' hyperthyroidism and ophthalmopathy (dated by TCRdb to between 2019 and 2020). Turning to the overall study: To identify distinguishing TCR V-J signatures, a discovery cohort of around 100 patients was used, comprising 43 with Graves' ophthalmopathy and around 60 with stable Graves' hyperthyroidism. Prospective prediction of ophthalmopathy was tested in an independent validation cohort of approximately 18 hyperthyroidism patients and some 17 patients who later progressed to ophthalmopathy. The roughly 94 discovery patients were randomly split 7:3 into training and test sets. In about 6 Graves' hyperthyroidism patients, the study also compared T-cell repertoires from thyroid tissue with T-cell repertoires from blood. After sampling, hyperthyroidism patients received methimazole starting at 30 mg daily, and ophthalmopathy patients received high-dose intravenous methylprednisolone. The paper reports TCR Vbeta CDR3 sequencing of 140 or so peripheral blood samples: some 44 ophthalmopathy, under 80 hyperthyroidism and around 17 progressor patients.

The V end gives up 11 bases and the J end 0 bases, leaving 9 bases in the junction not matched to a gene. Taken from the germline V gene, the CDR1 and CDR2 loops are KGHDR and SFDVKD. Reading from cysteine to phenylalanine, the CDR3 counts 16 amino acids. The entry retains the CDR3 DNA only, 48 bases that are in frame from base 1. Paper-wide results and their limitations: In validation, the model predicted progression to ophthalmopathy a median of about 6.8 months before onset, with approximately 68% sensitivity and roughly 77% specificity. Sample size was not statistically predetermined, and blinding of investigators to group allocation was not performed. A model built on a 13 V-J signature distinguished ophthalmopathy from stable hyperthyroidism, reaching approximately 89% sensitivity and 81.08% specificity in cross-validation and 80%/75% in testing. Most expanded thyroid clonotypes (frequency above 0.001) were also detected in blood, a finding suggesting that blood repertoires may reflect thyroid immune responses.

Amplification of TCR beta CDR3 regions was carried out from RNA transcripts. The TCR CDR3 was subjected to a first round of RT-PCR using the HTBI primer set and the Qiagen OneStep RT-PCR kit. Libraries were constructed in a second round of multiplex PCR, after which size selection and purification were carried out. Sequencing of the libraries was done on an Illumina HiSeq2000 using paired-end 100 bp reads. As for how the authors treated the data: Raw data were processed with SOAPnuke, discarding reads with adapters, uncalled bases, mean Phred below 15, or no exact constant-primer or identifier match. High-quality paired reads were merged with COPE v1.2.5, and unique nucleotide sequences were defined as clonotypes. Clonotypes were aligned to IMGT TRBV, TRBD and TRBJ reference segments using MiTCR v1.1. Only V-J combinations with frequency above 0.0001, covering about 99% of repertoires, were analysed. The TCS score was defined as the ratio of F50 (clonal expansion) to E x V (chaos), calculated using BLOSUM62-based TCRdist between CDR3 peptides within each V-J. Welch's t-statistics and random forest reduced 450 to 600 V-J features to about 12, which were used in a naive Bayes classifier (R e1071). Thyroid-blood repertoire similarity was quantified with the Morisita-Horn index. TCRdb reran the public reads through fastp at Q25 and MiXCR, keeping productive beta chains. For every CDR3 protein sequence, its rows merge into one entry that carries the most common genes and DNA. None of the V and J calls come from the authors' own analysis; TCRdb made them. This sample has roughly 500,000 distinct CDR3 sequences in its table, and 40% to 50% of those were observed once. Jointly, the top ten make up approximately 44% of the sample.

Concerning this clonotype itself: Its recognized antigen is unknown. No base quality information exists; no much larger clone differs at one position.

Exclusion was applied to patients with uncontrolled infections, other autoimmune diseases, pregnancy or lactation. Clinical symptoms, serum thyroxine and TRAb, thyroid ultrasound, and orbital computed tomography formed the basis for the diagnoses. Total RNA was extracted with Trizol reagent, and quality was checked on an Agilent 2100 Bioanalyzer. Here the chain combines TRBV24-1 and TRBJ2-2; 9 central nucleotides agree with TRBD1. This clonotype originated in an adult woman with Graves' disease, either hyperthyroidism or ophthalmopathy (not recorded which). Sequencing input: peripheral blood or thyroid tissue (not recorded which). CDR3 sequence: CASSRTGGANTGELFF. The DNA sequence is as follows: TGTGCCAGCAGCCGAACAGGGGGCGCGAACACCGGGGAGCTGTTTTTT.